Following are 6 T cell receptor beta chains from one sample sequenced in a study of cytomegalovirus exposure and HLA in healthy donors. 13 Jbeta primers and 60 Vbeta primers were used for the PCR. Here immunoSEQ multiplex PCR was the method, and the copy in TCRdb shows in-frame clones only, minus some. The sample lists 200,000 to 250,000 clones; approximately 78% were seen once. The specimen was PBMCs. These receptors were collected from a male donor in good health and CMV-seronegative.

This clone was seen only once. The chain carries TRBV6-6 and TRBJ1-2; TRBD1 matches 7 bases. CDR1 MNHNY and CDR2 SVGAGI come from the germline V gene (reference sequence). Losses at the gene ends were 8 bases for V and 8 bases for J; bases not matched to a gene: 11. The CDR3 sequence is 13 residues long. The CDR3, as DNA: TGTGCCAGCGAGACCCGGGACAGAAGGGGCTACACCTTC. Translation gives CASETRDRRGYTF.

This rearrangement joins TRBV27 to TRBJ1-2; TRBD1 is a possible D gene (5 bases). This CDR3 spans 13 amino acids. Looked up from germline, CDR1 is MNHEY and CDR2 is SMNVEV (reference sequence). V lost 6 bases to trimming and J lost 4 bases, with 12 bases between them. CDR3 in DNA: TGTGCCAGCAGGCCTGACAGCCGCTATGGCTACACCTTC. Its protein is CASRPDSRYGYTF.

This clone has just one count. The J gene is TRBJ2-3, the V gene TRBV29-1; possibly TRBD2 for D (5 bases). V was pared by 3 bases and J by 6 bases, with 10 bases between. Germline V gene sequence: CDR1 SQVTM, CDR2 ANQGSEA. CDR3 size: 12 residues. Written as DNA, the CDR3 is TGCAGCGTTGAGGAGGCCCGGGATACGCAGTATTTT. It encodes CSVEEARDTQYF.

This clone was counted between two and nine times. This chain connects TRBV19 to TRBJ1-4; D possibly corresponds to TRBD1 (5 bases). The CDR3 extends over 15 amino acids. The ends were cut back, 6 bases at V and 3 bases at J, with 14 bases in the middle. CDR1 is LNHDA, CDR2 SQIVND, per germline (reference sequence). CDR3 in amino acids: CASSGRQLPNEKLFF. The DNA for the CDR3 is TGTGCCAGTAGCGGTCGACAGCTACCTAATGAAAAACTGTTTTTT.

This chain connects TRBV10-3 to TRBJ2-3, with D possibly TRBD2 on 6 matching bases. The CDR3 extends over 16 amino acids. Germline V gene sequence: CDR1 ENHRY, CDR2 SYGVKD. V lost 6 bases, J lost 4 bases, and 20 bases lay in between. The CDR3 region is CAIRSGDGRGADTQYF. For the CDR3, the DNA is TGTGCCATCAGGAGCGGTGACGGGAGAGGGGCAGATACGCAGTATTTT.

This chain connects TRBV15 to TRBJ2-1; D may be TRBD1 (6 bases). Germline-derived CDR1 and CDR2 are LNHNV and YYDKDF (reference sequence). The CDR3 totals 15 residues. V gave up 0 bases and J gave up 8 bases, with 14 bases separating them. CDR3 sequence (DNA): TGTGCCACCAGCAGAGACGCAACAGGGTTGGATGAGCAGTTCTTC. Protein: CATSRDATGLDEQFF.